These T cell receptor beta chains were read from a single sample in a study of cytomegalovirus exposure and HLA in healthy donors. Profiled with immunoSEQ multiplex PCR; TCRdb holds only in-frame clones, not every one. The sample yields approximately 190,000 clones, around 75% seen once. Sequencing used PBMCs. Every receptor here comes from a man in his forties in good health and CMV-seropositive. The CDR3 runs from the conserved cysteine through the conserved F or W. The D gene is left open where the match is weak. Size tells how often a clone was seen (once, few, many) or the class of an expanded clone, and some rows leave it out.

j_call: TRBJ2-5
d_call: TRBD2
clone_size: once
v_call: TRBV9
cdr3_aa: CASSVSGGGARETQYF

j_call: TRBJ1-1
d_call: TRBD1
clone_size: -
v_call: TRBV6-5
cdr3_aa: CASSYSLDRGSTEAFF

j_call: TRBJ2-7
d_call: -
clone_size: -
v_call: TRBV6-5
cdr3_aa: CASALTRGHEQYF

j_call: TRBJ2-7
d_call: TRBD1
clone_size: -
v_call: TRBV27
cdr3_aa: CASSLGRGRDEQYF

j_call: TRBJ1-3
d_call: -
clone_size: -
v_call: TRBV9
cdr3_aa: CASSVLKSDSSGNTIYF

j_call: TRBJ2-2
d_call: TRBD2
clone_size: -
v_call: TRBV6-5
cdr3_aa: CASHGGALFTGELFF

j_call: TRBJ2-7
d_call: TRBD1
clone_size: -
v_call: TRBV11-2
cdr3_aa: CASSLNRGHSFEQYF

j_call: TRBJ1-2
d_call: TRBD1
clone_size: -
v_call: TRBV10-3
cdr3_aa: CASRQGKGYGYTF

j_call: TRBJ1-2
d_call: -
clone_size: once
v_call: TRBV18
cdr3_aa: CASSPNGGPGGYTF

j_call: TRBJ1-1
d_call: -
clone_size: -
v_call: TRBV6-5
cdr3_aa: CASWAEQNTEAFF

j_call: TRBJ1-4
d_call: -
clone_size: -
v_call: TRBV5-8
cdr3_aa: CASSEQGPNEKLFF

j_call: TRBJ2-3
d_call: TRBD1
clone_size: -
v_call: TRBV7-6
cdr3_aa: CASSLGGGQGSTDTQYF

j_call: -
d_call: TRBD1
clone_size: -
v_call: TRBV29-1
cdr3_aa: CSVLGTGVTYEQYF

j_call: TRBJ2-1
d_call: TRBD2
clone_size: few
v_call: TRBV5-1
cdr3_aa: CASSPAGDHNEQFF

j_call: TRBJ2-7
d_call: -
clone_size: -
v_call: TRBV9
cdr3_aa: CASSVDMVPEQYF

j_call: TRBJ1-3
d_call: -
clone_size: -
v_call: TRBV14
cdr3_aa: CASSFRDSGNTIYF

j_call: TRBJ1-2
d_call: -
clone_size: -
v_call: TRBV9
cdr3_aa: CASSQGAGTHYGYTF

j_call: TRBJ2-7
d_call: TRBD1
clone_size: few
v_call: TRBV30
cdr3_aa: CASQGDRRTSYEQYF

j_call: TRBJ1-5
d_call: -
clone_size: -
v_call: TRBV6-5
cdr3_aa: CASNEGRSNQPQHF

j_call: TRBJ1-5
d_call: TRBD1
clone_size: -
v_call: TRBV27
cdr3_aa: CASSISGTVAGNQPQHF

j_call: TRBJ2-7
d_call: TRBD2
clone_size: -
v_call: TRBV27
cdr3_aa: CASSPSWTSPIYEQYF

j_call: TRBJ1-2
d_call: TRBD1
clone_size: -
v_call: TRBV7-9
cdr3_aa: CASSSRTGPRGYTF

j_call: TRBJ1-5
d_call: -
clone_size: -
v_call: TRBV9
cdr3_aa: CASSVGGWGNQPQHF

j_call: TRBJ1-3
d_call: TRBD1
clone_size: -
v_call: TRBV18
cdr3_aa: CASSPLIGTGGNTIYF

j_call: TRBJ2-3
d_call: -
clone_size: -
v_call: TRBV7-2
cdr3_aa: CASTYPRGAVTDTQYF

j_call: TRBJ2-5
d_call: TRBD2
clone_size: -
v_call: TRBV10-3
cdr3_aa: CATGAGLAGGPLETQYF

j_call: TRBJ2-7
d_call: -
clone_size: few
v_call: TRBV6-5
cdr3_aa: CASSSGGRRYEQYF

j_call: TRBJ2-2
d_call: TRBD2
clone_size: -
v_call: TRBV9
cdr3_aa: CASSHLAGGTGELFF

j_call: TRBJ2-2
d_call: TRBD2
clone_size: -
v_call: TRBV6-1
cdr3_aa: CATKTGGHTGELFF

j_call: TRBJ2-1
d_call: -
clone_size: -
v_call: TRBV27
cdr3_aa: CASSLIGAGSSYNEQFF

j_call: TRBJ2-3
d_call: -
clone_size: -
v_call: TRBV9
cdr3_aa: CASNPRGGTTDTQYF

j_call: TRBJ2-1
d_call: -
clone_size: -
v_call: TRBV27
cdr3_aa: CASSLLTDNEQFF

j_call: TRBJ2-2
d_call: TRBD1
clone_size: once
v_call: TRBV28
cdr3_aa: CATLRDRNTGELFF

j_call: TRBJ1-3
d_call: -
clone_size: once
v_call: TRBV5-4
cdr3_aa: CASSALGVTGNTIYF

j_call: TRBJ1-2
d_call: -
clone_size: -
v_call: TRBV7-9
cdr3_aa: CSSSLARSPLSSGYTF

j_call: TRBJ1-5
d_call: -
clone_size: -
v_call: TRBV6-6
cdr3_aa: CASSYEGVGNQPQHF

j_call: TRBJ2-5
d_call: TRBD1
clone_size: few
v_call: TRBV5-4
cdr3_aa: CASSFRQGETETQYF

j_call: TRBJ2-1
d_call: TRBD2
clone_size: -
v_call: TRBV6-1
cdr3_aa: CASSGLAGGRYNEQFF

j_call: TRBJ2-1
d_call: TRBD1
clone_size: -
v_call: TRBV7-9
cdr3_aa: CASSLAGDRGGSYNEQFF

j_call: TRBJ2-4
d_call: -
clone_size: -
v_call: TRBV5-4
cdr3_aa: CASSLAVGAPLAKNIQYF

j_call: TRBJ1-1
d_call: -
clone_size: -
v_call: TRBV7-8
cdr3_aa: CASSSLDTVNTEAFF

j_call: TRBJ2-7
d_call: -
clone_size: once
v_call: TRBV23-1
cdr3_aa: CASSQSSGQGTSYEQYF

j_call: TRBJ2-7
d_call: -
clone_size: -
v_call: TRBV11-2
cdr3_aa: CASSLGLVRGEQYF

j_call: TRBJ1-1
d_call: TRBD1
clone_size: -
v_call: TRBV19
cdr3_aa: CASSPGTGGTTEAFF

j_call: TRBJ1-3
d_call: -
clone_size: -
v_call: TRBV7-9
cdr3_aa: CSSSSGISGNTIYF

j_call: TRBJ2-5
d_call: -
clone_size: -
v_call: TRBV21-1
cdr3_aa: CASSKRLGETQYF

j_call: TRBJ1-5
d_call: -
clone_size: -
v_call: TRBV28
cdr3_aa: CASSPVQGGGNQPQHF

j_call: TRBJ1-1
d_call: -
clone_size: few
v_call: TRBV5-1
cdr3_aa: CASSLTANTEAFF

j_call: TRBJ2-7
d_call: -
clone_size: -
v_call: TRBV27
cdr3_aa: CASSSPREQYF

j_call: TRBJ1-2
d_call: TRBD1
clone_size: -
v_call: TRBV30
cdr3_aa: CAWSAGDRQKGYGYTF

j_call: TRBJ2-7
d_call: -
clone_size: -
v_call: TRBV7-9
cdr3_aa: CASSHGLPYEQYF

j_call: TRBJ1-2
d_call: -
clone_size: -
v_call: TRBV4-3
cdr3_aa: CASSQGAGDGYGYTF

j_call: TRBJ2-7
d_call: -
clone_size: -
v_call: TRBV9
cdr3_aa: CASSTSLGASEQYF

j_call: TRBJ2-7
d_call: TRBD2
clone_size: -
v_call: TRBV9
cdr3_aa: CASSPQPSGGLYEQYF

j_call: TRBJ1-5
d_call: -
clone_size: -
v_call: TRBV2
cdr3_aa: CASSAIGLGQGPQHF

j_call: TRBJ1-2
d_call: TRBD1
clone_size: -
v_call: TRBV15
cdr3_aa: CATSRDGQALVNGYTF

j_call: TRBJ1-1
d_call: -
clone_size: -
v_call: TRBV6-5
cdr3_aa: CASSVRGLNTEAFF

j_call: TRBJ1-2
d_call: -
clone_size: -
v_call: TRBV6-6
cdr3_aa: CASSSTGTTTYGYTF

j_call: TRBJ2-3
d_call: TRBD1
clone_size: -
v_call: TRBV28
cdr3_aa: CASSSDRGPSTDTQYF